The 2 T cell receptor beta chains presented below share a single source sample, sequenced in a study of OX40 agonist ivuxolimab in advanced cancers. Library creation used the immunoSEQ multiplex PCR assay. TCRdb took over this immuneACCESS table, retaining in-frame rearrangements with V and J assigned. Such tables are incomplete; in checked studies, under half of the missing clones stem from an unresolved V gene, and the remainder is unexplained. In all, the sample holds approximately 32,000 clones, and around 90% of those were seen once. The biggest ten clones account for approximately 50% of the sample. This specimen was CD4+ or CD8+ T cells sorted from blood, taken in a trial of the OX40 agonist ivuxolimab. The receptors come from an adult with an advanced solid tumor such as melanoma, head and neck, liver or kidney cancer.

The gene calls are TRBV6-5 and TRBJ2-7, with unresolved D. Trimming removed 10 bases from V and 3 bases from J, with 16 bases in between. Germline V lookup: CDR1 MNHEY, CDR2 SVGAGI. The CDR3 totals 13 residues. In DNA form, the CDR3 reads TGTGCCACCCAACTCGGTGCACACTACGAGCAGTACTTC. Translating gives CATQLGAHYEQYF.

J is TRBJ1-4 and V is TRBV4-1; D unclear. Germline loops: CDR1 MGHRA, CDR2 YSYEKL. This CDR3 is 17 amino acids long. Trimming cost V 0 bases and J 0 bases, with 11 bases left between them. The CDR3 nucleotides read TGCGCCAGCAGCCAAGATAGGCCGGTTCCAACTAATGAAAAACTGTTTTTT. This translates into CASSQDRPVPTNEKLFF.